The 15 T cell receptor beta chains listed next were all sequenced from one sample in a study of blood T cell repertoires in COVID-19. The method was immunoSEQ multiplex PCR; TCRdb's version includes in-frame clones alone and lacks a portion of them. The sample lists around 97,000 clones, 84% occurring once. The sample taken for sequencing was peripheral blood. The receptors originated from a human donor in a cohort sampled during active COVID-19.

The rearrangement links TRBV5-4 to TRBJ2-7, with TRBD2 as a possible D gene (5 bases). CDR3 size: 14 residues. CDR1 is SGHNT, CDR2 YYREEE, per germline (reference sequence). Trimming pared 0 bases from V and 0 bases from J, leaving 7 bases between. The CDR3 coding sequence is TGTGCCAGCAGCTTGGAGGGAGCCTCCTACGAGCAGTACTTC. As protein: CASSLEGASYEQYF. Together with reference TRBV5-4 and TRBJ2-7, the CDR3 gives the full variable domain: ETGVTQSPTHLIKTRGQQVTLRCSSQSGHNTVSWYQQALGQGPQFIFQYYREEENGRGNFPPRFSGLQFPNYSSELNVNALELDDSALYLCASSLEGASYEQYFGPGTRLTVT.

The V gene is TRBV4-3, the J gene TRBJ2-1; TRBD2 agrees at 10 bases. The CDR3 length is 16 residues. J was trimmed by 2 bases and V by 0 bases; bases with no gene match: 1. Per germline, CDR1 LGHNA and CDR2 YSLEER. CDR3 residues: CASSQELAGTYNEQFF. The DNA for the CDR3 is TGCGCCAGCAGCCAAGAACTAGCGGGGACCTACAATGAGCAGTTCTTC.

This chain uses TRBV15 with TRBJ1-4, with D tentatively TRBD1 (6 bases). Germline CDR1 LNHNV, CDR2 YYDKDF (reference sequence). This CDR3 spans 15 amino acids. Trimming shortened V by 7 bases and J by 8 bases, and 20 bases separated the two germline ends. The CDR3 sequence: CATKRIGGAEEKLFF. The CDR3 DNA follows: TGTGCCACCAAGAGGATAGGGGGGGCTGAGGAAAAACTGTTTTTT.

The V and J genes are TRBV6-2 or TRBV6-3 and TRBJ2-7; 12 nucleotides agree with TRBD2. Germline lookup yields CDR1 MNHEY and CDR2 SVGEGT. V lost 2 bases and J lost 1; bases outside the gene matches: 6. The CDR3 loop spans 17 amino acids. The CDR3 protein is CASSYLLAGGTSYEQYF. The CDR3 DNA reads as TGTGCCAGCAGTTACCTGCTAGCGGGGGGGACGTCCTACGAGCAGTACTTC.

The genes are TRBV7-9 and TRBJ2-7, with no clear D. V was pared by 5 bases and J by 6 bases, with 11 bases between. The CDR3 is made up of 12 amino acids. Germline V gene data show CDR1 as SEHNR and CDR2 as FQNEAQ (reference sequence). DNA for the CDR3: TGTGCCAGCAGCGTCCATTCGGTCGAGCAGTACTTC. Translating it yields CASSVHSVEQYF.

V and J are TRBV12-5 and TRBJ2-1, with 8 bases fitting TRBD1. Per the germline V gene, CDR1 is LGHNT and CDR2 is FRNRAP. This CDR3 has 13 amino acids. V lost 6 bases, J lost 6 bases, and 4 bases stayed unmatched. CDR3 protein: CASGPDRGNEQFF. In nucleotides, the CDR3 is TGTGCTAGTGGCCCTGACAGGGGCAATGAGCAGTTCTTC.

The chain combines TRBV5-1 with TRBJ2-5, with unresolved D. Per the germline V gene, CDR1 is SGHRS and CDR2 is YFSETQ. V lost 1 base and J 4 bases, leaving 8 bases between the germline ends. The CDR3 runs to 13 residues. The CDR3 coding sequence is TGCGCCAGCAGCTTGCAACTAAGAGAGACCCAGTACTTC. Amino acids: CASSLQLRETQYF.

The J gene is TRBJ2-5, the V gene TRBV11-2; no reliable D call. The CDR3 is made up of 14 amino acids. The germline gives CDR1 SGHAT, CDR2 FQNNGV. Trimming stripped 0 bases from V and 5 bases from J, with 10 bases between. CDR3: CASSLDSPRETQYF. The CDR3 DNA sequence: TGTGCCAGCAGCTTAGACTCCCCCAGGGAGACCCAGTACTTC.

The count of this clone is one. V and J are TRBV7-2 and TRBJ1-6; no reliable D call. The CDR3 has 11 amino acids. Germline V gene sequence: CDR1 SGHTA, CDR2 FQGNSA. Trimming removed 6 bases from V and 13 bases from J, with 10 bases in between. Here the CDR3 DNA reads TGTGCCAGCAGTCCCCCGTCCCCCCTCCACTTT. This codes for CASSPPSPLHF.

The rearrangement joins TRBV6-5 to TRBJ2-7; TRBD1 matches 9 bases. V shed 0 bases and J 3 bases; nucleotides not matched to a gene: 3. Germline V gene lookup returns CDR1 MNHEY and CDR2 SVGAGI. The CDR3 spans 15 residues. CDR3 residues: CASSYSMGQGYEQYF. DNA for the CDR3: TGTGCCAGCAGTTACTCGATGGGACAGGGCTACGAGCAGTACTTC.

The chain uses TRBV18 and TRBJ2-7; TRBD1 agrees at 7 bases. V lost 3 bases, J lost 0 bases, and 2 bases stayed unmatched. The CDR3 has 14 amino acids. The germline CDR1 and CDR2 sequences are KGHSH and LQKENI. The CDR3 nucleotides read TGTGCCAGCTCACCTTGGGACAGCTCCTACGAGCAGTACTTC. Its translation: CASSPWDSSYEQYF.

The chain joins TRBV5-1 to TRBJ2-2, with TRBD2 matching 13 bases. The CDR3 is 18 residues long. Trimming cost V 2 bases and J 5 bases; bases outside gene matches: 9. Germline V gives CDR1 SGHRS, CDR2 YFSETQ. CDR3 nucleotides: TGCGCCAGCAGCTTTGAACTAGCGGGGGGGCCCGGTACCGGGGAGCTGTTTTTT. This gives the protein CASSFELAGGPGTGELFF.

The V call is TRBV10-2, the J call TRBJ2-5, with 7 bases aligning to TRBD2. CDR1 WSHSY and CDR2 SAAADI come from the germline V gene. This CDR3 has 13 amino acids. J gave up 5 bases and V 8 bases, and 8 bases lay outside the gene matches. CDR3 in amino acids: CASQGRGVETQYF. The CDR3 bases are TGCGCCAGCCAGGGACGGGGGGTCGAGACCCAGTACTTC.

This clone was detected a few times. The chain couples TRBV2 to TRBJ1-1; D is unresolved. The length of the CDR3 is 14 residues. Trimming left V 1 base short and J 4 bases short, with 10 bases between. Germline CDR1 SNHLY, CDR2 FYNNEI. CDR3 sequence (DNA): TGTGCCAGCAGTGAAGACGGGCGGGGCACTGAAGCTTTCTTT. Protein sequence: CASSEDGRGTEAFF.

The chain uses TRBV5-1 and TRBJ1-2, with 7 bases aligning to TRBD1. Losses at the gene ends were 3 bases for V and 4 bases for J; bases not matched to a gene: 9. The germline V gene encodes CDR1 SGHRS and CDR2 YFSETQ. The CDR3 is made up of 15 amino acids. The CDR3 nucleotides read TGCGCCAGCAGCTCTACGGGGGACAGAGCCTATGGCTACACCTTC. Its protein product is CASSSTGDRAYGYTF.